The 4 T cell receptor beta chains listed next were all sequenced from one sample in a study of blood T cell repertoires in COVID-19. Sequenced by immunoSEQ multiplex PCR; TCRdb stores in-frame clones only, minus some. This sample carries roughly 250,000 clones, roughly 93% of them seen once, and the ten largest clones take 2.3%. The sample comprised PBMCs or T cells enriched from blood (not recorded which). The source is a woman aged 40 to 50 with acute COVID-19.

The chain employs TRBV18 and TRBJ2-3; 12 positions match TRBD1. CDR1 KGHSH and CDR2 LQKENI come from the germline V gene. J gave up 4 bases and V 3 bases, and 2 bases lay outside the gene matches. This CDR3 is 15 amino acids long. CDR3 nucleotide sequence: TGTGCCAGCTCACCGGGACAGGGGGCTTCAGATACGCAGTATTTT. Translating it yields CASSPGQGASDTQYF.

This chain uses TRBV6-4 with TRBJ2-1; 11 bases align to TRBD2. The V segment lost 3 bases and the J segment 6 bases; nucleotides outside the gene matches: 4. Looked up from germline, CDR1 is MRHNA and CDR2 is SNTAGT. The CDR3 spans 15 residues. The CDR3 reads CASSELAGVANEQFF. CDR3 sequence (DNA): TGTGCCAGCAGTGAACTAGCGGGAGTCGCCAATGAGCAGTTCTTC.

The rearrangement joins TRBV7-9 to TRBJ1-3; D not certain. The germline V gene has CDR1 SEHNR and CDR2 FQNEAQ (reference sequence). Deletions cut 3 bases from V and 4 bases from J, with 13 bases between. The CDR3 length is 15 residues. CDR3 nucleotides: TGTGCCAGCAGCTTCGTAAGAGGGAACGGAAACACCATATATTTT. Translating gives CASSFVRGNGNTIYF.

This chain uses TRBV11-2 with TRBJ1-2, with D unclear. The germline V and J ends were trimmed by 2 bases and 0 bases, with 4 bases remaining between them. The germline V gene encodes CDR1 SGHAT and CDR2 FQNNGV. CDR3 length: 13 amino acids. Here the CDR3 reads CASSLLANYGYTF. In DNA form, the CDR3 reads TGTGCCAGCAGCTTACTAGCTAACTATGGCTACACCTTC. Variable domain in full (rest from reference TRBV11-2 and TRBJ1-2): EAGVAQSPRYKIIEKRQSVAFWCNPISGHATLYWYQQILGQGPKLLIQFQNNGVVDDSQLPKDRFSAERLKGVDSTLKIQPAKLEDSAVYLCASSLLANYGYTFGSGTRLTVV.